This TCR beta chain stems from a study of response to subunit inactivated influenza vaccine. Details on this clonotype: Its antigen is still unknown.

General observations from the study: Authors suggested few new T cells are recruited by each seasonal influenza vaccination.

TCRdb re-derived calls from the RT-PCR reads in MiXCR, one entry per CDR3 protein. The table includes roughly 700,000 distinct CDR3 sequences, roughly 13% detected once. This CDR3 contains 15 residues. Germline CDR1 is SNHLY and CDR2 is FYNNEI. Between the trimmed V and J ends, which lost 2 bases and 3 bases, there was a span of 14 bases. This sequence was found in a man in his fifties who received an inactivated influenza vaccine. V usage is TRBV2 and J usage is TRBJ2-7; D call uncertain. Sequences were derived from PBMCs from blood, sampled 14 to 15 days before vaccination. The CDR3 here is CASSEMVQSNYEQYF. Here the CDR3 DNA reads TGTGCCAGCAGTGAAATGGTGCAGAGTAACTACGAGCAGTACTTC.